These 29 T cell receptor beta chains were all obtained from the same sample, sequenced in a study of OX40 agonist ivuxolimab in advanced cancers. Sequencing was performed with immunoSEQ multiplex PCR; in TCRdb, only in-frame clones are kept and a portion is missing. The sample yields some 98,000 clones, 90% to 95% seen once. This specimen was CD4+ or CD8+ T cells sorted from blood, taken in a trial of the OX40 agonist ivuxolimab. These receptors were taken from an adult with an advanced solid tumor such as melanoma, head and neck, liver or kidney cancer.

This sequence joins TRBV30 and TRBJ2-5; no firm D call. The V gene's germline CDR1 is GTSNPN and CDR2 SVGIG (reference sequence). V lost 3 bases, J lost 5 bases, and 10 bases lay in between. The CDR3 has 12 residues. CDR3 sequence (DNA): TGTGCCTGGAGCAGCGTCAGGGAGACCCAGTACTTC. Protein product: CAWSSVRETQYF.

This rearrangement joins TRBV7-2 to TRBJ2-2; D remains ambiguous. Germline CDR1 is SGHTA and CDR2 is FQGNSA. The CDR3 has 14 residues. V lost 2 bases and J 5 bases, leaving 9 bases between the germline ends. For the CDR3, the DNA is TGTGCCAGCAGCTTAATAGCCGGGACCGGGGAGCTGTTTTTT. Translated, it gives CASSLIAGTGELFF.

The chain links TRBV19 to TRBJ2-2; TRBD2 agrees at 8 bases. The CDR3 is made up of 14 amino acids. CDR1 LNHDA and CDR2 SQIVND come from the germline V gene (reference sequence). V shed 5 bases and J 6 bases; nucleotides not matched to a gene: 5. The CDR3 loop reads CASSRVAGSGELFF. The CDR3 nucleotides read TGTGCCAGTAGTCGAGTAGCGGGATCCGGGGAGCTGTTTTTT.

The chain recombines TRBV12-5 with TRBJ2-1; D may be TRBD2 (6 bases). Trimming removed 0 bases from V and 0 bases from J, with 18 bases in between. This CDR3 is built from 19 residues. From germline, CDR1 is LGHNT and CDR2 FRNRAP. CDR3 DNA: TGTGCTAGTGGTTTGGTCACCGGGTTTGGGCGGGACTCCTACAATGAGCAGTTCTTC. As protein: CASGLVTGFGRDSYNEQFF.

V and J are TRBV18 and TRBJ2-3; D remains ambiguous. The CDR3 length is 15 residues. V gave up 5 bases and J gave up 5 bases, with 17 bases separating them. Germline CDR1 reads KGHSH; CDR2 reads LQKENI. CDR3 amino acids: CASSRYERAQDTQYF. Written as DNA, the CDR3 is TGTGCCAGCTCAAGGTACGAACGGGCTCAAGATACGCAGTATTTT.

This clone was recorded a few times. The CDR3 reads CASSEGRDEQYF. CDR3 bases: TGCGCCAGCAGTGAAGGACGGGACGAGCAGTACTTC. The chain couples TRBV10-1 to TRBJ2-7; no clear D. This CDR3 contains 12 residues. The germline CDR1 and CDR2 sequences are WNHNN and SYGVQD (reference sequence). Trimming removed 3 bases at V and 5 bases at J, with 8 bases between.

This chain uses TRBV7-2 with TRBJ2-4; D gene ambiguous. V lost 5 bases to trimming and J lost 0 bases, with 11 bases between them. This CDR3 region has 15 residues. Germline CDR1 is SGHTA and CDR2 is FQGNSA. In DNA, the CDR3 is TGTGCCAGCAGCCCAGACTTCCTAGCCAAAAACATTCAGTACTTC. This translates into CASSPDFLAKNIQYF.

The chain links TRBV10-3 to TRBJ2-7; D call uncertain. Germline V gene data show CDR1 as ENHRY and CDR2 as SYGVKD. The CDR3 spans 16 residues. Trimming shortened V by 0 bases and J by 0 bases, and 12 bases separated the two germline ends. The CDR3 DNA reads TGTGCCATCAGTGAGTCTCAGGCCTGGAGCTCCTACGAGCAGTACTTC. As protein: CAISESQAWSSYEQYF.

The CDR3 bases are TGTGCCAGCTCCCAGCAGTCGTCAGGGGGCCGTGGCACTGAAGCTTTCTTT. This translates into CASSQQSSGGRGTEAFF. This chain uses TRBV18 with TRBJ1-1, with 8 positions matching TRBD1. Germline CDR1 and CDR2: KGHSH and LQKENI. The CDR3 length is 17 residues. V gave up 6 bases and J gave up 4 bases; unmatched junction bases: 16.

Points on this clone: The junction shows a germline mismatch at one end, possibly a read error. This sequence joins TRBV10-3 and TRBJ2-7; 10 bases are shared with TRBD1. Looked up from germline, CDR1 is ENHRY and CDR2 is SYGVKD. The CDR3 spans 13 residues. This CDR3 is CASSRDRGYEQYF. In DNA form, the CDR3 reads TGTGCCAGCAGTAGGGACAGGGGCTACGAGCAGTACTTC.

Points on this clone: The junction shows a germline mismatch at one end, possibly a read error. This rearrangement joins TRBV6-6 to TRBJ2-7; 9 bases match TRBD2. Germline CDR1 MNHNY, CDR2 SVGAGI (reference sequence). The CDR3 is 14 residues long. Written as DNA, the CDR3 is TGTGCCACCAGTCTGGCGGGAGGGCAAGGTGTGCAGTACTTC. Amino acid sequence: CATSLAGGQGVQYF.

The chain uses TRBV21-1 and TRBJ2-1; TRBD1 is the table's D call, not checked against the DNA. TRBV21-1 is an annotated pseudogene. The CDR3 has 14 amino acids. In nucleotides, the CDR3 is TGTGCCAGCAGCAAAGGGGCCCCGCCTAATGAGCAGTTCTTC. Its protein product is CASSKGAPPNEQFF.

This clone was observed once. The chain uses TRBV18 and TRBJ1-4; the match to TRBD1 covers 11 bases. The ends lost 6 bases at V and 8 bases at J; junction bases unmatched: 8. The CDR3 is made up of 15 amino acids. Looked up from germline, CDR1 is KGHSH and CDR2 is LQKENI. CDR3 region: CASSPGQGATEKLFF. The CDR3 region has the DNA TGTGCCAGCTCCCCAGGACAGGGGGCGACGGAAAAACTGTTTTTT.

This chain connects TRBV7-9 to TRBJ1-4; 8 nucleotides agree with TRBD1. V was clipped by 5 bases and J by 7 bases; unmatched bases: 6. CDR3 length: 14 residues. CDR1 and CDR2 from the germline V gene are SEHNR and FQNEAQ (reference sequence). The DNA of the CDR3 is TGTGCCAGCAGCCAAGACAGGGGCGGTGAAAAACTGTTTTTT. Protein sequence: CASSQDRGGEKLFF.

The chain combines TRBV28 with TRBJ1-3; D is unresolved. The CDR3 length is 15 residues. Germline-derived CDR1 and CDR2 are MDHEN and SYDVKM. V was cut by 2 bases and J by 4 bases, with 12 bases left in between. The CDR3 sequence: CASSLTWGAGNTIYF. CDR3 sequence (DNA): TGTGCCAGCAGTTTAACTTGGGGAGCGGGAAACACCATATATTTT.

The gene calls are TRBV6-6 and TRBJ2-7, with a possible D match to TRBD1 (5 bases). The CDR3 consists of 14 residues. Germline V gene sequence: CDR1 MNHNY, CDR2 SVGAGI (reference sequence). V lost 0 bases, J lost 3 bases, and 9 bases lay in between. The CDR3 protein is CASSYSGVGYEQYF. CDR3 DNA: TGTGCCAGCAGTTACTCAGGGGTTGGCTACGAGCAGTACTTC.

This CDR3 is CASSPQTGGVTDTQYF. As DNA, the CDR3 is TGTGCCAGCAGCCCCCAAACAGGGGGCGTGACAGATACGCAGTATTTT. V gene TRBV9 combines with J gene TRBJ2-3; 9 nucleotides align to TRBD1. The J segment lost 3 bases and the V segment lost 4 bases, leaving 9 bases of the junction unmatched. CDR1 SGDLS and CDR2 YYNGEE come from the germline V gene. The CDR3 is 16 residues long. Together with reference TRBV9 and TRBJ2-3, the CDR3 gives the full variable domain: DSGVTQTPKHLITATGQRVTLRCSPRSGDLSVYWYQQSLDQGLQFLIQYYNGEERAKGNILERFSAQQFPDLHSELNLSSLELGDSALYFCASSPQTGGVTDTQYFGPGTRLTVL.

The J gene is TRBJ2-3, the V gene TRBV9; 16 bases align to TRBD2. Germline CDR1 SGDLS, CDR2 YYNGEE. This CDR3 is built from 17 residues. After removal of 4 bases from V and 4 bases from J, the junction contained 6 bases not matched to a gene. Here the CDR3 DNA reads TGTGCCAGCAGCAAGGGGACTAGCGGGAGGGCTGCAGATACGCAGTATTTT. This translates into CASSKGTSGRAADTQYF.

V is TRBV6-5 and J is TRBJ2-5; TRBD1 or TRBD2 may be the D gene (6 bases each). V was pared by 0 bases and J by 5 bases, with 10 bases between. This CDR3 contains 14 residues. Looked up from germline, CDR1 is MNHEY and CDR2 is SVGAGI. The CDR3 DNA is TGTGCCAGCAGTTACTCGTTAGGGGGGGAGACCCAGTACTTC. It encodes CASSYSLGGETQYF.

V usage is TRBV28 and J usage is TRBJ2-1; TRBD2 matches 9 bases. The germline V gene has CDR1 MDHEN and CDR2 SYDVKM. The CDR3 contains 15 residues. The V gene end was trimmed by 2 bases and the J gene end by 7 bases; junction bases not matched to a gene: 6. CDR3 nucleotide sequence: TGTGCCAGCAGTTTAATCGATAGCGGGAGAAATGAGCAGTTCTTC. This sequence encodes CASSLIDSGRNEQFF.

V gene TRBV28 combines with J gene TRBJ1-1; 9 nucleotides line up with TRBD1. CDR1 and CDR2 from the germline V gene are MDHEN and SYDVKM. V was pared by 4 bases and J by 6 bases, with 3 bases of the junction left unmatched. This CDR3 spans 13 amino acids. CDR3 DNA: TGTGCCAGCAGTTGGGACAGGGAGGCTGAAGCTTTCTTT. Its translation is CASSWDREAEAFF. Full variable domain (outside the CDR3, taken from reference TRBV28 and TRBJ1-1): DVKVTQSSRYLVKRTGEKVFLECVQDMDHENMFWYRQDPGLGLRLIYFSYDVKMKEKGDIPEGYSVSREKKERFSLILESASTNQTSMYLCASSWDREAEAFFGQGTRLTVV.

This chain links TRBV7-2 with TRBJ2-1, with 7 nucleotides matching TRBD2. CDR3 length: 12 residues. J lost 9 bases, V lost 4 bases, and 3 bases had no gene match. Germline lookup yields CDR1 SGHTA and CDR2 FQGNSA. The CDR3 is CASSSIAGEQFF. The CDR3 region has the DNA TGTGCCAGCAGCTCCATAGCGGGTGAGCAGTTCTTC. The variable domain in full, with the rest retrieved from reference TRBV7-2 and TRBJ2-1, is GAGVSQSPSNKVTEKGKDVELRCDPISGHTALYWYRQSLGQGLEFLIYFQGNSAPDKSGLPSDRFSAERTGGSVSTLTIQRTQQEDSAVYLCASSSIAGEQFFGPGTRLTVL.

This chain connects TRBV4-2 to TRBJ2-1; the D is unclear. CDR3 length equals 13 residues. The germline V gene has CDR1 LGHNA and CDR2 YNFKEQ. V was pared by 3 bases and J by 8 bases, with 11 bases between. The CDR3 DNA follows: TGTGCCAGCAGCCACGGAATAAGGGATGAGCAGTTCTTC. Translated, it gives CASSHGIRDEQFF.

There are a few counts of this clone. The rearrangement joins TRBV18 to TRBJ2-2; 11 nucleotides line up with TRBD2. The CDR3 is made up of 17 amino acids. V lost 4 bases and J lost 1; bases outside the gene matches: 5. The germline gives CDR1 KGHSH, CDR2 LQKENI. The DNA of the CDR3 is TGTGCCAGCTCACAGGGGACTAGCGGAGGGAACACCGGGGAGCTGTTTTTT. This sequence encodes CASSQGTSGGNTGELFF.

This chain joins TRBV9 and TRBJ1-1; D call uncertain. The CDR3 runs to 15 residues. V dropped 0 bases and J dropped 4 bases, with 13 bases sitting between them. Germline CDR1 is SGDLS and CDR2 is YYNGEE. Written as DNA, the CDR3 is TGTGCCAGCAGCGTAGATGGATTCCTCGGCACTGAAGCTTTCTTT. It specifies CASSVDGFLGTEAFF.

This chain links TRBV10-2 with TRBJ1-5, with 7 bases that match TRBD1. This CDR3 spans 15 amino acids. J was trimmed by 3 bases and V by 4 bases; bases with no gene match: 6. CDR1 and CDR2 from the germline V gene are WSHSY and SAAADI. CDR3 sequence: CASSGQGGPNQPQHF. CDR3 in DNA: TGCGCCAGCAGTGGCCAGGGGGGCCCCAATCAGCCCCAGCATTTT.

The gene calls are TRBV6-1 and TRBJ2-7, with 10 nucleotides matching TRBD2. Germline-derived CDR1 and CDR2 are MNHNS and SASEGT. The trim removed 9 bases at V and 0 bases at J, leaving 5 bases unmatched. This CDR3 is built from 14 residues. CDR3 bases: TGTGCCAGTCGGGCTAGCGGGAGCTCCTACGAGCAGTACTTC. It codes for CASRASGSSYEQYF.

V gene TRBV6-5 combines with J gene TRBJ2-2; D is unclear. Germline CDR1 MNHEY, CDR2 SVGAGI. This CDR3 contains 14 residues. Trimming removed 7 bases from V and 2 bases from J, with 11 bases in between. The CDR3 coding sequence is TGTGCCAGCATGTCAGGCACCAACACCGGGGAGCTGTTTTTT. Amino acid sequence: CASMSGTNTGELFF.

This sequence joins TRBV9 and TRBJ2-1; no definite D call. The CDR3 spans 13 residues. Germline CDR1 SGDLS, CDR2 YYNGEE. V was shortened by 0 bases and J by 4 bases, with 5 bases between the two germline ends. CDR3 protein: CASSVAGYNEQFF. CDR3 nucleotide sequence: TGTGCCAGCAGCGTAGCCGGGTACAATGAGCAGTTCTTC.